The 8 T cell receptor beta chains below come from one sample, sequenced in a study of blood T cell repertoires in COVID-19. TCRdb's copy holds only in-frame clones and misses some; the assay was immunoSEQ multiplex PCR. The sample has 150,000 to 200,000 clones; 60% to 85% are singletons. The sequenced sample was peripheral blood. These receptor sequences come from a man in his sixties with active or convalescent COVID-19.

The CDR3 sequence: CASLTVSTSLEAFF. CDR3 nucleotides: TGTGCCAGTCTGACAGTGAGCACCTCTCTTGAAGCTTTCTTT. This chain links TRBV19 with TRBJ1-1; D possibly corresponds to TRBD1 (5 bases). V shed 8 bases and J shed 7 bases, with 20 bases lying between them. Germline V gene data show CDR1 as LNHDA and CDR2 as SQIVND (reference sequence). The CDR3 has 14 amino acids.

In its sample, this clone was seen a few times. This CDR3 reads CASSPSGAGTDTQYF. The CDR3 nucleotides read TGCGCCAGCAGCCCTAGCGGAGCGGGCACAGATACGCAGTATTTT. J is TRBJ2-3 and V is TRBV4-3; 7 nucleotides match TRBD2. CDR1 and CDR2 (germline): LGHNA, YSLEER. Germline trimming cut 4 bases from V and 1 base from J; bases unmatched to any gene: 5. The CDR3 sequence is 15 residues long.

This sequence joins TRBV2 and TRBJ1-5; 7 nucleotides line up with TRBD1. The CDR3 loop spans 16 amino acids. CDR1 SNHLY and CDR2 FYNNEI come from the germline V gene. V lost 6 bases to trimming and J lost 0 bases; unmatched junction nucleotides: 8. The CDR3 reads CASSRDSPYSNQPQHF. Written as DNA, the CDR3 is TGTGCCAGCAGCCGGGACAGCCCCTATAGCAATCAGCCCCAGCATTTT.

V gene TRBV4-1 combines with J gene TRBJ2-7; no clear D gene. Germline V CDR1 and CDR2: MGHRA, YSYEKL. V lost 0 bases, J lost 9 bases, and 12 bases lay in between. This CDR3 has 13 residues. As DNA, the CDR3 is TGCGCCAGCAGCCAAGATCTCAGCCCGGGGCAGTACTTC. Encoded protein: CASSQDLSPGQYF.

The V call is TRBV12-3 or TRBV12-4, the J call TRBJ2-3; D gene uncertain. The V gene lost 7 bases and the J gene lost 2 bases, with 10 bases spanning the gap. The CDR3 contains 13 residues. The CDR3 protein is CASILSYTDTQYF. The CDR3 nucleotides read TGTGCCAGCATCCTCAGTTACACAGATACGCAGTATTTT.

V gene TRBV6-2 or TRBV6-3 combines with J gene TRBJ2-7, with 7 bases lining up with TRBD2. This CDR3 has 13 residues. Looked up from germline, CDR1 is MNHEY and CDR2 is SVGEGT. V was pared by 4 bases and J by 0 bases, with 0 bases of the junction left unmatched. In DNA form, the CDR3 reads TGTGCCAGCAGTTCGGGGGGCTCCTACGAGCAGTACTTC. It is translated as CASSSGGSYEQYF.

This chain joins TRBV30 and TRBJ2-2; 7 nucleotides agree with TRBD2. The trim removed 2 bases at V and 5 bases at J, leaving 2 bases unmatched. Germline V lookup: CDR1 GTSNPN, CDR2 SVGIG (reference sequence). The CDR3 extends over 13 amino acids. CDR3 nucleotides: TGTGCCTGGAGTCGGGGGGATACCGGGGAGCTGTTTTTT. This encodes CAWSRGDTGELFF.

V is TRBV6-5 and J is TRBJ2-1, with 10 bases aligning to TRBD2. Germline assignment: CDR1 MNHEY and CDR2 SVGAGI. V was clipped by 6 bases and J by 6 bases; unmatched bases: 8. The CDR3 runs 15 residues. CDR3 protein: CASSQAGGPLNEQFF. Here the CDR3 DNA reads TGTGCCAGCAGCCAAGCGGGAGGGCCTCTCAATGAGCAGTTCTTC.